Each of the 17 T cell receptor beta chains below was sequenced from the same sample in a study of T-cell reconstitution after alpha-beta-depleted transplantation in children. The TCRbeta library was prepared with unique molecular identifiers. MiXCR, run by TCRdb on the PCR reads, gives a single entry per CDR3 protein. Among 210,000 or so distinct CDR3 sequences, roughly a tenth were seen once, and the ten largest hold approximately 28%. The sequencing here drew on PBMCs, taken before TCRalphabeta/CD19-depleted stem cell transplant. These TCRs come from a child under two years old with acute myeloid leukemia, due to receive a stem cell transplant.

This clonotype appeared a few times. The rearrangement joins TRBV5-1 to TRBJ2-5; 12 positions match TRBD2. The CDR3 runs to 18 residues. The J segment lost 2 bases and the V segment lost 0 bases, leaving 8 bases of the junction unmatched. Germline CDR1 is SGHRS and CDR2 is YFSETQ. The CDR3 sequence is CASSLAASGGAEQETQYF. CDR3 nucleotide sequence: TGCGCCAGCAGCTTGGCGGCTAGCGGGGGGGCCGAACAAGAGACCCAGTACTTC.

This clonotype was found many times. The genes are TRBV12-3 or TRBV12-4 and TRBJ2-5; D is perhaps TRBD1 (6 bases). The CDR3 is made up of 13 amino acids. V lost 3 bases to trimming and J lost 7 bases, with 12 bases between them. CDR3 loop: CASSFGGGGTQYF. The CDR3 DNA follows: TGTGCCAGCAGTTTTGGGGGCGGAGGGACCCAGTACTTC.

This clonotype was seen repeatedly, ten times or more. The CDR3 region is CASSPPTPTGKGYEQYF. As DNA, the CDR3 is TGTGCCAGCAGCCCCCCAACCCCTACAGGGAAGGGCTACGAGCAGTACTTC. The chain links TRBV28 to TRBJ2-7; TRBD1 is a possible D gene (6 bases). Germline V gene lookup returns CDR1 MDHEN and CDR2 SYDVKM. There are 17 residues in the CDR3. V lost 6 bases, J lost 3 bases, and 24 bases lay in between.

About this clonotype: A much larger clone is a single base away; this may be a read error. J is TRBJ1-3 and V is TRBV2; the D gene is possibly TRBD1 (5 bases). Germline V gives CDR1 SNHLY, CDR2 FYNNEI. The CDR3 contains 13 residues. Trimming pared 11 bases from V and 1 base from J, leaving 12 bases between. The CDR3 sequence is CAGEQESGNTIYF. The CDR3 bases are TGTGCCGGGGAACAGGAATCTGGAAACACCATATATTTT.

Many counts were recorded for this clonotype. The chain uses TRBV9 and TRBJ1-6, with unresolved D. V lost 2 bases to trimming and J lost 0 bases, with 6 bases between them. This CDR3 is 15 amino acids long. Germline lookup yields CDR1 SGDLS and CDR2 YYNGEE. CDR3 bases: TGTGCCAGCAGCGTTGGAAGCTCCTATAATTCACCCCTCCACTTT. Translating it yields CASSVGSSYNSPLHF.

This clonotype was seen at least ten times. The chain couples TRBV5-1 to TRBJ2-1; D is unresolved. From germline, CDR1 is SGHRS and CDR2 YFSETQ. Trimming shortened V by 4 bases and J by 2 bases, and 10 bases separated the two germline ends. This CDR3 has 14 residues. This chain's CDR3 is CASSPGSPYNEQFF. CDR3 nucleotides: TGCGCCAGCAGCCCCGGAAGCCCCTACAATGAGCAGTTCTTC.

This clonotype was picked up many times. The CDR3 reads CASSVTPGNSPLHF. CDR3 nucleotide sequence: TGTGCCAGCAGTGTGACACCTGGGAATTCACCCCTCCACTTT. The V gene is TRBV6-4, the J gene TRBJ1-6; D is unclear. CDR1 and CDR2 (germline): MRHNA, SNTAGT. The CDR3 runs to 14 residues. Between the trimmed V and J ends, which lost 4 bases and 7 bases, there was a span of 11 bases.

This clonotype was counted many times. The chain carries TRBV2 and TRBJ2-3; 7 nucleotides match TRBD2. Germline V gene lookup returns CDR1 SNHLY and CDR2 FYNNEI. V dropped 1 base and J dropped 0; count of bases not matched to a gene: 7. This CDR3 has 17 amino acids. CDR3 region: CASSEVGLAESTDTQYF. For the CDR3, the DNA is TGTGCCAGCAGTGAAGTCGGTCTAGCGGAGAGCACAGATACGCAGTATTTT.

This clonotype was picked up a small number of times. CDR3 region: CASSFLINTGELFF. In DNA, the CDR3 is TGTGCCAGCAGCTTCTTGATAAACACCGGGGAGCTGTTTTTT. This chain uses TRBV11-3 with TRBJ2-2; D is undetermined. The length of the CDR3 is 14 residues. The germline V gene encodes CDR1 SGHNT and CDR2 YENEEA. V gave up 3 bases and J gave up 2 bases, with 7 bases separating them.

This clonotype was seen ten or more times. The rearrangement joins TRBV7-8 to TRBJ2-1; D not resolved. There are 13 residues in the CDR3. Germline assignment: CDR1 SGHVS and CDR2 FQNEAQ. The V and J ends lost 0 bases and 6 bases respectively, with 6 bases between them. CDR3 amino acids: CASSLARFNEQFF. The CDR3 DNA follows: TGTGCCAGCAGCTTAGCTAGGTTCAATGAGCAGTTCTTC.

This clonotype was recorded at least ten times. This chain uses TRBV20-1 with TRBJ1-1; possibly TRBD1 for D (6 bases). V gave up 2 bases and J gave up 4 bases, with 11 bases separating them. Germline-derived CDR1 and CDR2 are DFQATT and SNEGSKA (reference sequence). The CDR3 has 13 amino acids. CDR3 bases: TGCAGTGCTAGATTACCAGGGGTCACTGAAGCTTTCTTT. Protein: CSARLPGVTEAFF.

This clonotype has a count of ten or more. The rearrangement joins TRBV5-1 to TRBJ2-2, with 8 nucleotides matching TRBD1. The CDR3 has 16 amino acids. Germline V gives CDR1 SGHRS, CDR2 YFSETQ. V was pared by 5 bases and J by 3 bases, with 9 bases of the junction left unmatched. CDR3 amino acids: CASRPPGQADTGELFF. The CDR3 DNA is TGCGCCAGCAGACCTCCGGGACAGGCGGACACCGGGGAGCTGTTTTTT.

This clonotype was seen ten or more times. The chain employs TRBV12-3 or TRBV12-4 and TRBJ2-1, with D perhaps TRBD2 (5 bases). The length of the CDR3 is 15 residues. Deletions cut 7 bases from V and 5 bases from J, with 18 bases between. The DNA for the CDR3 is TGTGCCAGCACCCAGGACCGAGGGCTCCACAATGAGCAGTTCTTC. Its translation is CASTQDRGLHNEQFF.

This clonotype showed up many times. The chain links TRBV20-1 to TRBJ2-3; no reliable D call. V dropped 1 base and J dropped 0 bases, with 2 bases sitting between them. The CDR3 has 12 amino acids. Germline V lookup: CDR1 DFQATT, CDR2 SNEGSKA (reference sequence). The CDR3 protein is CSARVSTDTQYF. Here the CDR3 DNA reads TGCAGTGCTAGAGTCAGCACAGATACGCAGTATTTT.

This clonotype has ten or more counts. The V and J genes are TRBV5-1 and TRBJ2-5; 8 bases align to TRBD1. V lost 0 bases and J lost 5; bases outside the gene matches: 6. There are 15 residues in the CDR3. Germline loops: CDR1 SGHRS, CDR2 YFSETQ. CDR3 amino acids: CASSLGTGTTETQYF. The CDR3 DNA follows: TGCGCCAGCAGCTTGGGGACAGGGACGACGGAGACCCAGTACTTC.

This clonotype was counted a few times. At one boundary the junction diverges from the germline segment, which might be a read error. The chain is built from TRBV7-9 and TRBJ1-3; D uncertain. This CDR3 comprises 14 residues. CDR1 is SEHNR, CDR2 FQNEAQ, per germline (reference sequence). The CDR3: CASSFSDSGSTIYF. CDR3 coding DNA: TGTGCCAGCAGCTTCTCCGATTCTGGAAGCACCATATATTTT.

The table lists this clonotype with many counts. The V and J genes are TRBV5-1 and TRBJ2-3; D may be TRBD1 (6 bases). The CDR3 loop spans 15 amino acids. Germline CDR1 reads SGHRS; CDR2 reads YFSETQ. Deletions cut 2 bases from V and 2 bases from J, with 12 bases between. The DNA of the CDR3 is TGCGCCAGCAGCTTAATGCAGGGGATCACAGATACGCAGTATTTT. Translated: CASSLMQGITDTQYF.